This TCR beta chain was captured in a study of blood T cell repertoires in COVID-19. Background on the study: From the United States, Italy and Spain came samples of acute and convalescent COVID-19. Sample material is recorded as cDNA or gDNA derived from T cells, B-cell-depleted T cells, or PBMCs.

This CDR3 has 15 residues. CDR1 and CDR2 (germline): SGHRS, YFSETQ. V lost 7 bases to trimming and J lost 0 bases, with 13 bases between them. Authors' data handling: Reference gene primer amplification yielded estimated nucleated cell counts. The assay was immunoSEQ multiplex PCR, and TCRdb's table has in-frame clones only and misses some. V and J calls and clone size come straight from that table; D and trimming were deduced from the DNA. This table has 95,000 to 110,000 clones, less than 90% appearing once. The chain uses TRBV5-1 and TRBJ2-2; perhaps TRBD1 as D (6 bases). The specimen was peripheral blood. The source is a human donor in a cohort sampled during active COVID-19. The CDR3 sequence is CASRRQVTNTGELFF. Written as DNA, the CDR3 is TGCGCCAGCCGAAGACAGGTGACGAACACCGGGGAGCTGTTTTTT.